The rows below give T cell receptor beta chains drawn from one sample of a study of blood T cell repertoires in COVID-19. Clones were read by immunoSEQ multiplex PCR, and TCRdb kept only the in-frame ones, dropping some. Here the sample spans 90,000 to 120,000 clones, over 75% being singletons. The sample was peripheral blood. These receptors came from a man aged 70 or older with active or convalescent COVID-19. The CDR3 runs from the conserved cysteine through the conserved F or W. D genes are given only for firm matches. The size entry is marked missing in some rows and otherwise reads once, few, many or a size class.

J gene: TRBJ2-7; clone size: NA; D gene: TRBD1; V gene: TRBV5-1; CDR3 protein: CASSLGPRTGVLEQYF; CDR3 DNA: TGCGCCAGCAGCTTAGGGCCTCGGACAGGAGTTTTGGAGCAGTACTTC
J gene: TRBJ1-5; clone size: NA; D gene: NA; V gene: TRBV2; CDR3 protein: CASSEGRTPNQPQHF; CDR3 DNA: TGTGCCAGCAGTGAAGGACGGACACCAAATCAGCCCCAGCATTTT
J gene: TRBJ1-1; clone size: NA; D gene: TRBD1; V gene: TRBV7-2; CDR3 protein: CASNPGTANTEAFF; CDR3 DNA: TGTGCCAGCAACCCCGGGACAGCAAACACTGAAGCTTTCTTT
J gene: TRBJ1-4; clone size: NA; D gene: TRBD1; V gene: TRBV5-1; CDR3 protein: CASSLTGTENEKLFF; CDR3 DNA: TGCGCCAGCAGTCTCACCGGGACAGAAAATGAAAAACTGTTTTTT
J gene: TRBJ2-7; clone size: NA; D gene: NA; V gene: TRBV5-1; CDR3 protein: CASSLLQESYEQYF; CDR3 DNA: TGCGCCAGCAGCTTACTACAGGAGTCCTACGAGCAGTACTTC
J gene: TRBJ2-7; clone size: NA; D gene: NA; V gene: TRBV6-5; CDR3 protein: CASSMVDSPYEQYF; CDR3 DNA: TGTGCCAGCAGTATGGTTGACAGTCCCTACGAGCAGTACTTC
J gene: TRBJ2-1; clone size: NA; D gene: NA; V gene: TRBV11-3; CDR3 protein: CASSFGRESSENEQFF; CDR3 DNA: TGTGCCAGCAGCTTTGGTAGGGAGTCCTCTGAGAATGAGCAGTTCTTC
J gene: TRBJ1-3; clone size: NA; D gene: NA; V gene: TRBV5-1; CDR3 protein: CASSSGGATVSGNTIYF; CDR3 DNA: TGCGCCAGCAGCTCCGGGGGGGCGACCGTCTCTGGAAACACCATATATTTT
J gene: TRBJ2-3; clone size: NA; D gene: NA; V gene: TRBV4-1; CDR3 protein: CASAGELTDTQYF; CDR3 DNA: TGCGCCAGCGCAGGGGAACTCACAGATACGCAGTATTTT
J gene: TRBJ2-7; clone size: NA; D gene: TRBD1; V gene: TRBV6-5; CDR3 protein: CASRVGQGGVYEQYF; CDR3 DNA: TGTGCCAGCAGAGTCGGACAGGGGGGCGTCTACGAGCAGTACTTC
J gene: TRBJ2-7; clone size: NA; D gene: TRBD1; V gene: TRBV6-1; CDR3 protein: CASSDKTGTYSYEQYF; CDR3 DNA: TGTGCCAGCAGTGACAAGACAGGGACCTACTCCTACGAGCAGTACTTC
J gene: TRBJ2-1; clone size: NA; D gene: TRBD2; V gene: TRBV19; CDR3 protein: CASSMDGTSGYSYNEQFF; CDR3 DNA: TGTGCCAGTAGTATGGACGGGACTAGCGGTTATTCCTACAATGAGCAGTTCTTC
J gene: TRBJ2-7; clone size: few; D gene: NA; V gene: TRBV28; CDR3 protein: CASSPPRLEQYF; CDR3 DNA: TGTGCCAGCAGTCCCCCGAGGCTCGAGCAGTACTTC
J gene: TRBJ2-1; clone size: NA; D gene: TRBD2; V gene: TRBV7-2; CDR3 protein: CASSLARTSYNEQFF; CDR3 DNA: TGTGCCAGCAGCTTAGCCCGGACTAGCTACAATGAGCAGTTCTTC
J gene: TRBJ1-1; clone size: NA; D gene: TRBD1; V gene: TRBV30; CDR3 protein: CAWIPTGRIYMNTEAFF; CDR3 DNA: TGTGCCTGGATACCGACAGGGAGAATTTACATGAACACTGAAGCTTTCTTT
J gene: TRBJ2-5; clone size: NA; D gene: NA; V gene: TRBV18; CDR3 protein: CASSPRVTQETQYF; CDR3 DNA: TGTGCCAGCTCACCCAGGGTCACCCAAGAGACCCAGTACTTC
J gene: TRBJ2-1; clone size: NA; D gene: TRBD2; V gene: TRBV11-2; CDR3 protein: CASSLVSAGGRGEQFF; CDR3 DNA: TGTGCCAGCAGCTTAGTCTCAGCGGGGGGCAGGGGTGAGCAGTTCTTC
J gene: TRBJ2-3; clone size: once; D gene: TRBD1; V gene: TRBV14; CDR3 protein: CASSQRTGFTDTQYF; CDR3 DNA: TGTGCCAGCAGCCAAAGGACAGGGTTCACAGATACGCAGTATTTT
J gene: TRBJ2-3; clone size: few; D gene: NA; V gene: TRBV14; CDR3 protein: CASSQEGTGTDTQYF; CDR3 DNA: TGTGCCAGCAGCCAAGAAGGAACAGGCACAGATACGCAGTATTTT
J gene: TRBJ2-2; clone size: NA; D gene: TRBD1; V gene: TRBV6-5; CDR3 protein: CASSYKGAGTGELFF; CDR3 DNA: TGTGCCAGCAGTTACAAGGGGGCAGGGACCGGGGAGCTGTTTTTT
J gene: TRBJ2-1; clone size: NA; D gene: NA; V gene: TRBV21-1; CDR3 protein: CAMTSGGANYEQFF; CDR3 DNA: TGTGCCATGACTAGCGGGGGGGCCAACTATGAGCAGTTCTTC
J gene: TRBJ1-2; clone size: NA; D gene: TRBD1; V gene: TRBV7-9; CDR3 protein: CASSLAGGAGGDYGYTF; CDR3 DNA: TGTGCCAGCAGCTTAGCAGGGGGCGCCGGGGGTGACTATGGCTACACCTTC
J gene: TRBJ1-2; clone size: NA; D gene: NA; V gene: TRBV4-1; CDR3 protein: CASSQELGNGYTF; CDR3 DNA: TGCGCCAGCAGCCAAGAGCTCGGGAATGGCTACACCTTC
J gene: TRBJ2-7; clone size: NA; D gene: NA; V gene: TRBV28; CDR3 protein: CASSFLGGEQYF; CDR3 DNA: TGTGCCAGCAGTTTCCTGGGGGGCGAGCAGTACTTC
J gene: TRBJ1-2; clone size: NA; D gene: TRBD1; V gene: TRBV5-4; CDR3 protein: CASRLGQGSNYGYTF; CDR3 DNA: TGTGCCAGCAGGTTAGGACAGGGCAGCAACTATGGCTACACCTTC
J gene: TRBJ1-1; clone size: NA; D gene: NA; V gene: TRBV12-5; CDR3 protein: CASGTDTGNMNTEAFF; CDR3 DNA: TGTGCTAGTGGTACAGATACCGGGAACATGAACACTGAAGCTTTCTTT
J gene: TRBJ2-7; clone size: few; D gene: TRBD1; V gene: TRBV6-6; CDR3 protein: CASIIGTGGSEQYF; CDR3 DNA: TGTGCCAGCATCATCGGGACAGGGGGCTCCGAGCAGTACTTC
J gene: TRBJ1-6; clone size: NA; D gene: NA; V gene: TRBV28; CDR3 protein: CALRGAGNSPLHF; CDR3 DNA: TGTGCCTTACGGGGGGCGGGTAATTCACCCCTCCACTTT
J gene: TRBJ1-2; clone size: few; D gene: TRBD1; V gene: TRBV6-5; CDR3 protein: CASTTGQGAPGYTF; CDR3 DNA: TGTGCCAGCACCACAGGACAGGGGGCGCCGGGCTACACCTTC
J gene: TRBJ1-1; clone size: NA; D gene: NA; V gene: TRBV14; CDR3 protein: CASSQAGGNTEAFF; CDR3 DNA: TGTGCCAGCAGCCAAGCAGGAGGGAACACTGAAGCTTTCTTT
J gene: TRBJ2-5; clone size: NA; D gene: TRBD2; V gene: TRBV15; CDR3 protein: CATSRGHRASGEKETQYF; CDR3 DNA: TGTGCCACCAGCAGAGGGCATCGGGCTAGCGGGGAAAAAGAGACCCAGTACTTC
J gene: TRBJ2-5; clone size: NA; D gene: NA; V gene: TRBV7-2; CDR3 protein: CASSLRGGETQYF; CDR3 DNA: TGTGCCAGCAGCTTAAGGGGCGGCGAGACCCAGTACTTC
J gene: TRBJ2-7; clone size: NA; D gene: NA; V gene: TRBV23-1; CDR3 protein: CASSEGGIYEQYF; CDR3 DNA: TGCGCCAGCAGTGAGGGCGGGATCTACGAGCAGTACTTC
J gene: TRBJ2-5; clone size: NA; D gene: TRBD2; V gene: TRBV2; CDR3 protein: CASSFGLAGVETQYF; CDR3 DNA: TGTGCCAGCAGCTTTGGCCTAGCGGGGGTGGAGACCCAGTACTTC
J gene: TRBJ1-5; clone size: NA; D gene: NA; V gene: TRBV11-2; CDR3 protein: CASSLAGQPQHF; CDR3 DNA: TGTGCCAGCAGCTTAGCGGGTCAGCCCCAGCATTTT
J gene: TRBJ1-6; clone size: NA; D gene: TRBD1; V gene: TRBV7-9; CDR3 protein: CASSVGTGNNSPLHF; CDR3 DNA: TGTGCCAGCAGCGTCGGGACAGGAAATAATTCACCCCTCCACTTT